This is a list of T cell receptor beta chains from one sample in a study of cytomegalovirus exposure and HLA in healthy donors. Generated by immunoSEQ multiplex PCR, the TCRdb table keeps only in-frame clones and is missing some. The profile shows some 200,000 clones, 80% to 95% of them singletons. The specimen sequenced was PBMCs. These receptors originate from a woman younger than 30 in good health and CMV-seronegative. Each CDR3 is given with its conserved first and last residue. A D gene is named only where the DNA matches it firmly. The listing skips clone size in some rows; elsewhere it reads once, few, many or a size class.

d_call,clone_size,v_call,j_call,cdr3_nt,cdr3_aa
NA,NA,TRBV18,TRBJ1-2,TGTGCCAGCTCACCAGTTCTACAGGACCTTAGCTATGGCTACACCTTC,CASSPVLQDLSYGYTF
TRBD1,NA,TRBV9,TRBJ1-1,TGTGCCAGCAGCCGCACGGGACAGCCGAACACTGAAGCTTTCTTT,CASSRTGQPNTEAFF
NA,NA,TRBV13,TRBJ2-2,TGTGCCAGCAGCAGCCGGGTCGTGAACACCGGGGAGCTGTTTTTT,CASSSRVVNTGELFF
TRBD2,NA,TRBV6-4,TRBJ2-1,TGTGCCAGCAGTGTTCTAGCGGGTAATGAGCAGTTCTTC,CASSVLAGNEQFF
NA,few,TRBV7-6,TRBJ2-7,TGTGCCAGCAGCTTATCTAAGCGCCACGAGCAGTACTTC,CASSLSKRHEQYF
NA,once,TRBV5-1,TRBJ1-3,TGCGCCAGCAGTAGCGGACTTCGGGGCGGAAACACCATATATTTT,CASSSGLRGGNTIYF
TRBD1,NA,TRBV29-1,TRBJ1-4,TGCAGCGTTGAGGGACAGGGGGCGGCTAATGAAAAACTGTTTTTT,CSVEGQGAANEKLFF
NA,once,TRBV10-3,TRBJ2-1,TGTGCCATCAGTGAGTCGAGCCGGGTGCCGACCTACAATGAGCAGTTCTTC,CAISESSRVPTYNEQFF
TRBD1,NA,TRBV6-1,TRBJ1-1,TGTGCCAGCAGGGGGACAGGGAACACTGAAGCTTTCTTT,CASRGTGNTEAFF
TRBD2,once,TRBV7-8,TRBJ2-7,TGTGCCAGCAGCTTAATAGCGGGAGCCTACGAGCAGTACTTC,CASSLIAGAYEQYF
NA,NA,TRBV29-1,TRBJ1-3,TGCAGCGCGCGGCTGGGAAACACCATATATTTT,CSARLGNTIYF
NA,NA,TRBV28,TRBJ2-7,TGTGCCAGCAGAACAAAGTACGAGCAGTACTTC,CASRTKYEQYF
NA,NA,TRBV5-5,TRBJ1-4,TGTGCCAGCAGCTTCGGGGTACCTAATGAAAAACTGTTTTTT,CASSFGVPNEKLFF
NA,NA,TRBV15,TRBJ1-5,TGTGCCACCAGCAGAGTTCCAGGGCTAGTAAGTCAGCCCCAGCATTTT,CATSRVPGLVSQPQHF
NA,NA,TRBV2,TRBJ2-1,TGTGCCAGCAGGGCGCTGGGCCTACCCAAAGAGCAGTTCTTC,CASRALGLPKEQFF
NA,many,TRBV27,TRBJ2-7,TGTGCCAGCCGTCCCTCCGCGGGATTCACCCACTACGAGCAGTACTTC,CASRPSAGFTHYEQYF
NA,NA,TRBV4-1,TRBJ2-7,TGCGCCAGCAGCCATGAACATGGCTACGAGCAGTACTTC,CASSHEHGYEQYF
TRBD1,NA,TRBV2,TRBJ1-6,TGTGCCAGCAGTGAAAGAGGACAGGTCGCCTATAATTCACCCCTCCACTTT,CASSERGQVAYNSPLHF
TRBD1,once,TRBV7-2,TRBJ1-3,TGTGCCAGCAGCTTGACAGGGCCTGGAAACACCATATATTTT,CASSLTGPGNTIYF
NA,NA,TRBV6-1,TRBJ1-5,TGTGCCAGCTGGGCAGGGGAAAGCAATCAGCCCCAGCATTTT,CASWAGESNQPQHF
NA,NA,TRBV5-1,TRBJ1-4,TGCGCCAGCAGCAGCTTTTCGATGGAGGGAGAAAAACTGTTTTTT,CASSSFSMEGEKLFF
TRBD1,NA,TRBV29-1,TRBJ1-3,TGCAGCGTTGTCAACGGACAGGGGGCTGGAAACACCATATATTTT,CSVVNGQGAGNTIYF
NA,NA,TRBV2,TRBJ1-4,TGTGCCAGTAACCTCAGGGGAGATAATGAAAAACTGTTTTTT,CASNLRGDNEKLFF
NA,NA,TRBV19,TRBJ1-2,TGTGCCAGTGAGGGCCAGGGGAGATACTATGGCTACACCTTC,CASEGQGRYYGYTF
NA,NA,TRBV28,TRBJ2-7,TGTGCCAGCAGAAGTAGCTCCGAGCAGTACTTC,CASRSSSEQYF
NA,NA,TRBV7-2,TRBJ1-5,TGTGCCAGCAGCTATCAGACGGGACTCCTCAGGTCCCAGCATTTT,CASSYQTGLLRSQHF